The rows below give T cell receptor beta chains drawn from one sample of a study of blood T cell repertoires in COVID-19. Profiling relied on immunoSEQ multiplex PCR, and the TCRdb table lists in-frame clones only, not all of them. The table lists about 38,000 clones, about 76% of them singletons. Sequenced: peripheral blood. These TCRs come from a man between 65 and 85 years old with COVID-19, enrolled during active disease. Both conserved end residues are part of each CDR3. Fields, in order: J gene, V gene, D gene, clone size, CDR3 protein, CDR3 DNA. D genes are given only for firm matches. Expanded clones are given a class, and other clones once, few, many or no size at all.

j_gene: TRBJ1-3; v_gene: TRBV6-5; d_gene: .; abundance: .; CDR3aa: CASISGYGGNTIYF; CDR3nt: TGTGCCAGCATTTCCGGCTACGGGGGAAACACCATATATTTT
j_gene: TRBJ2-7; v_gene: TRBV9; d_gene: .; abundance: once; CDR3aa: CASSVEDSQTYEQYF; CDR3nt: TGTGCCAGCAGCGTAGAGGACAGCCAAACCTACGAGCAGTACTTC
j_gene: TRBJ1-6; v_gene: TRBV4-3; d_gene: TRBD1; abundance: .; CDR3aa: CASSQHTGESPLHF; CDR3nt: TGCGCCAGCAGCCAACACACAGGGGAATCACCCCTCCACTTT
j_gene: TRBJ1-2; v_gene: TRBV20-1; d_gene: .; abundance: .; CDR3aa: CSARHYGYTF; CDR3nt: TGCAGTGCTCGTCACTATGGCTACACCTTC
j_gene: TRBJ1-5; v_gene: TRBV5-3; d_gene: .; abundance: .; CDR3aa: CARSLSGVRRQPQHF; CDR3nt: TGTGCCAGAAGCTTGTCAGGGGTACGAAGACAGCCCCAGCATTTT
j_gene: TRBJ2-5; v_gene: TRBV3-1/TRBV3-2; d_gene: TRBD2; abundance: .; CDR3aa: CASSPVRTSGRDVPDHF; CDR3nt: TGTGCCAGCAGCCCAGTGCGGACTAGCGGGAGGGATGTCCCCGATCACTTC
j_gene: TRBJ2-7; v_gene: TRBV18; d_gene: TRBD1; abundance: .; CDR3aa: CASSLGQGGSYEQYF; CDR3nt: TGTGCCAGCTCACTTGGACAGGGTGGCTCCTACGAGCAGTACTTC
j_gene: TRBJ1-5; v_gene: TRBV27; d_gene: .; abundance: .; CDR3aa: CASSLSTNQPQHF; CDR3nt: TGTGCCAGCAGTTTAAGCACCAATCAGCCCCAGCATTTT
j_gene: TRBJ2-3; v_gene: TRBV2; d_gene: TRBD1; abundance: .; CDR3aa: CASRGLGQGWVDTQYF; CDR3nt: TGTGCCAGCAGGGGCTTGGGACAGGGGTGGGTAGATACGCAGTATTTT
j_gene: TRBJ2-7; v_gene: TRBV12-3/TRBV12-4; d_gene: .; abundance: .; CDR3aa: CASSLRGNYEQYF; CDR3nt: TGTGCCAGCAGTTTAAGGGGAAACTACGAGCAGTACTTC
j_gene: TRBJ1-2; v_gene: TRBV27; d_gene: .; abundance: .; CDR3aa: CASGLHSGLSRGYTF; CDR3nt: TGTGCCAGCGGGCTCCATTCGGGGTTAAGTCGTGGCTACACCTTC
j_gene: TRBJ1-6; v_gene: TRBV10-3; d_gene: .; abundance: .; CDR3aa: CAITRGKESPLHF; CDR3nt: TGTGCCATCACCAGGGGCAAGGAATCACCCCTCCACTTT
j_gene: TRBJ2-7; v_gene: TRBV19; d_gene: TRBD1; abundance: few; CDR3aa: CASSSWTGAPYEQYF; CDR3nt: TGTGCCAGTAGTTCCTGGACAGGGGCGCCCTACGAGCAGTACTTC
j_gene: TRBJ2-1; v_gene: TRBV4-2; d_gene: .; abundance: .; CDR3aa: CASSHRSKPSNEQFF; CDR3nt: TGTGCCAGCAGCCATAGGAGCAAGCCCTCCAATGAGCAGTTCTTC
j_gene: TRBJ2-5; v_gene: TRBV18; d_gene: .; abundance: .; CDR3aa: CASSPTERQETQYF; CDR3nt: TGTGCCAGCTCACCGACAGAACGTCAAGAGACCCAGTACTTC
j_gene: TRBJ2-7; v_gene: TRBV27; d_gene: .; abundance: .; CDR3aa: CASSPSGYEQYF; CDR3nt: TGTGCCAGCAGCCCTAGTGGTTACGAGCAGTACTTC
j_gene: TRBJ1-5; v_gene: TRBV6-2/TRBV6-3; d_gene: .; abundance: .; CDR3aa: CASSYPRADGGRPQHF; CDR3nt: TGTGCCAGCAGTTACCCCCGCGCGGACGGGGGTCGGCCCCAGCATTTT
j_gene: TRBJ1-2; v_gene: TRBV9; d_gene: TRBD1; abundance: .; CDR3aa: CASSPGQGIPNYGYTF; CDR3nt: TGTGCCAGCAGCCCCGGACAGGGGATTCCTAACTATGGCTACACCTTC
j_gene: TRBJ2-4; v_gene: TRBV5-1; d_gene: .; abundance: .; CDR3aa: CASSLNSGIQYF; CDR3nt: TGCGCCAGCAGCCTTAACTCGGGCATTCAGTACTTC
j_gene: TRBJ1-2; v_gene: TRBV18; d_gene: TRBD1; abundance: once; CDR3aa: CASSVTGGIYAGRGGYTF; CDR3nt: TGTGCCAGCTCGGTCACAGGGGGCATCTACGCCGGGCGGGGTGGCTACACCTTC
j_gene: TRBJ2-7; v_gene: TRBV25-1; d_gene: .; abundance: .; CDR3aa: CASSEMGPGAYEQYF; CDR3nt: TGTGCCAGCAGTGAGATGGGGCCGGGAGCCTACGAGCAGTACTTC
j_gene: TRBJ1-2; v_gene: TRBV4-3; d_gene: .; abundance: once; CDR3aa: CASSQGAYLFYGYTF; CDR3nt: TGCGCCAGCAGCCAAGGCGCGTATCTATTCTATGGCTACACCTTC
j_gene: TRBJ2-7; v_gene: TRBV4-1; d_gene: TRBD1; abundance: .; CDR3aa: CASSQHRGDEQYF; CDR3nt: TGCGCCAGCAGCCAACACAGGGGCGACGAGCAGTACTTC
j_gene: TRBJ1-5; v_gene: TRBV6-5; d_gene: TRBD1; abundance: .; CDR3aa: CASSYSHRGNQPQHF; CDR3nt: TGTGCCAGCAGTTACTCACACAGGGGGAATCAGCCCCAGCATTTT
j_gene: TRBJ1-4; v_gene: TRBV11-2; d_gene: TRBD1; abundance: few; CDR3aa: CASSLDFSWDRINEKLFF; CDR3nt: TGTGCCAGCAGCTTAGATTTCTCGTGGGACAGGATTAATGAAAAACTGTTTTTT
j_gene: TRBJ2-2; v_gene: TRBV7-7; d_gene: .; abundance: once; CDR3aa: CASSSRGGELFF; CDR3nt: TGTGCCAGCAGTTCCAGGGGCGGGGAGCTGTTTTTT
j_gene: TRBJ2-1; v_gene: TRBV11-3; d_gene: TRBD2; abundance: .; CDR3aa: CASSPGLAGGFEQFF; CDR3nt: TGTGCCAGCAGCCCGGGACTAGCGGGAGGATTTGAGCAGTTCTTC
j_gene: TRBJ1-2; v_gene: TRBV10-3; d_gene: .; abundance: .; CDR3aa: CAISESIRAGANYGYTF; CDR3nt: TGTGCCATCAGTGAGTCGATTAGGGCAGGGGCTAACTATGGCTACACCTTC
j_gene: TRBJ2-2; v_gene: TRBV30; d_gene: TRBD2; abundance: .; CDR3aa: CAGKGASGSGELFF; CDR3nt: TGTGCCGGGAAGGGGGCTAGCGGGAGCGGGGAGCTGTTTTTT
j_gene: TRBJ2-7; v_gene: TRBV11-2; d_gene: .; abundance: .; CDR3aa: CASSRTVDEQYF; CDR3nt: TGTGCCAGCAGCCGGACTGTCGACGAGCAGTACTTC
j_gene: TRBJ2-3; v_gene: TRBV25-1; d_gene: .; abundance: .; CDR3aa: CAGGTTDTQYF; CDR3nt: TGTGCCGGGGGGACGACAGATACGCAGTATTTT
j_gene: TRBJ1-2; v_gene: TRBV11-2; d_gene: .; abundance: .; CDR3aa: CASSFREGGYTF; CDR3nt: TGTGCCAGCAGCTTTCGGGAGGGTGGCTACACCTTC
j_gene: TRBJ2-2; v_gene: TRBV10-2; d_gene: TRBD2; abundance: .; CDR3aa: CASSRLAGGGELFF; CDR3nt: TGCGCCAGCTCAAGGCTAGCGGGAGGTGGGGAGCTGTTTTTT
j_gene: TRBJ1-1; v_gene: TRBV9; d_gene: .; abundance: .; CDR3aa: CASSVGGRNTEAFF; CDR3nt: TGTGCCAGCAGCGTAGGGGGCAGGAACACTGAAGCTTTCTTT
j_gene: TRBJ1-1; v_gene: TRBV19; d_gene: .; abundance: few; CDR3aa: CASSGPAGAFF; CDR3nt: TGTGCCAGTAGTGGCCCGGCGGGGGCTTTCTTT
j_gene: TRBJ1-1; v_gene: TRBV7-9; d_gene: TRBD1; abundance: .; CDR3aa: CASSPPGQGGHEAFF; CDR3nt: TGTGCCAGCAGCCCTCCGGGGCAGGGGGGCCATGAAGCTTTCTTT